This T cell receptor (beta chain) was identified during a study of identical twins. Trimming removed 10 bases at V and 4 bases at J, with 11 bases between. The CDR3 length is 11 residues. Looked up from germline, CDR1 is KGHSH and CDR2 is LQKENI. TCRdb redid the calling of the 5' RACE reads with MiXCR, one entry per CDR3 protein. The sample contains about 480,000 distinct CDR3 sequences, around 14% of which appear only once. The sample also formed part of further work on yellow fever vaccine responses in identical twins.

Sequencing used CD4+ T cells sorted from blood. V usage is TRBV18 and J usage is TRBJ2-7; D gene ambiguous. The receptor was isolated from a woman between 18 and 29 years old in good health. The CDR3 nucleotides are TGTGCCACCGGCGTGGGGTACGAGCAGTACTTC. Translating it yields CATGVGYEQYF.